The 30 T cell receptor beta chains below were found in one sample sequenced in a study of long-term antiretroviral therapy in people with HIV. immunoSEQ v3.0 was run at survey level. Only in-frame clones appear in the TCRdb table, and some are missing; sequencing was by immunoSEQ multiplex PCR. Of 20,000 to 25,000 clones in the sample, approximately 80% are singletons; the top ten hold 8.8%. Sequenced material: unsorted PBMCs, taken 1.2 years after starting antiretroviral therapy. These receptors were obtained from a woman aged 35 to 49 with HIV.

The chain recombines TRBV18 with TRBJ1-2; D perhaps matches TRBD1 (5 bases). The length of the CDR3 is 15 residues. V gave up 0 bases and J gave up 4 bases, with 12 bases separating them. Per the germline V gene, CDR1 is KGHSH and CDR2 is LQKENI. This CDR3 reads CASSPPGLHSYGYTF. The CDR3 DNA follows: TGTGCCAGCTCACCACCGGGACTCCATAGCTATGGCTACACCTTC. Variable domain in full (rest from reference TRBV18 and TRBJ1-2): NAGVMQNPRHLVRRRGQEARLRCSPMKGHSHVYWYRQLPEEGLKFMVYLQKENIIDESGMPKERFSAEFPKEGPSILRIQQVVRGDSAAYFCASSPPGLHSYGYTFGSGTRLTVV.

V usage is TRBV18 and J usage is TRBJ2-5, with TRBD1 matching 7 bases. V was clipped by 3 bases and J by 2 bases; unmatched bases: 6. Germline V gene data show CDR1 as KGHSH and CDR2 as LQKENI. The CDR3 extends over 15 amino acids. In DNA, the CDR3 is TGTGCCAGCTCACCTTTTTCGACAGGGCAAGAGACCCAGTACTTC. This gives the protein CASSPFSTGQETQYF.

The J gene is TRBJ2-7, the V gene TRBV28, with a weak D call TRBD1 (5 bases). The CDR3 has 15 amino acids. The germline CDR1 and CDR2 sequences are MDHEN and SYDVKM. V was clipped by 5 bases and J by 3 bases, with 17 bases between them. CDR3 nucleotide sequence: TGTGCCAGCAGTCTGCGGACACGAATCGGCTACGAGCAGTACTTC. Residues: CASSLRTRIGYEQYF.

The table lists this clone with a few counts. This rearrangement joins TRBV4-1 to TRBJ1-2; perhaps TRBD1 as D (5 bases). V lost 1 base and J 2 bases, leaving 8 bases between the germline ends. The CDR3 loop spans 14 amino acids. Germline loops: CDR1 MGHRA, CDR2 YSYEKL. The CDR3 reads CASSQGRDNYGYTF. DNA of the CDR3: TGCGCCAGCAGCCAAGGGCGGGACAACTATGGCTACACCTTC.

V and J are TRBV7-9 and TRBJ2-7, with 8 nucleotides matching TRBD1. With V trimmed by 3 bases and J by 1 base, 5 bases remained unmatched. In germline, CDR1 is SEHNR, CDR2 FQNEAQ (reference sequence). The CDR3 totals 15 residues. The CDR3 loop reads CASSLGRGPSYEQYF. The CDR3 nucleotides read TGTGCCAGCAGCTTGGGCAGGGGGCCGTCCTACGAGCAGTACTTC.

The CDR3 is CASSIGQKNQPQHF. CDR3 nucleotide sequence: TGTGCCAGTAGTATCGGACAGAAGAATCAGCCCCAGCATTTT. The chain is built from TRBV19 and TRBJ1-5; maybe TRBD1 (6 bases). V shed 3 bases and J shed 4 bases, with 10 bases lying between them. Germline assignment: CDR1 LNHDA and CDR2 SQIVND (reference sequence). The CDR3 is 14 residues long.

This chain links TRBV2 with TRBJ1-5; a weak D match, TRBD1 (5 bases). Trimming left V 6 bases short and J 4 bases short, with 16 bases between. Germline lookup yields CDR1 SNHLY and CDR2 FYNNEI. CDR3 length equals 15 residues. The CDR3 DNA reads TGTGCCAGCAGAGGGACGGGGGGACCTAATCAGCCCCAGCATTTT. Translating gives CASRGTGGPNQPQHF.

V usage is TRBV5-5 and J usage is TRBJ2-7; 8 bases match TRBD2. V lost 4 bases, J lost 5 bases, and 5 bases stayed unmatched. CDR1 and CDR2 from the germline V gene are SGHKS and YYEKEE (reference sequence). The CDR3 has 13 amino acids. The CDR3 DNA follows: TGTGCCAGCAGCGGACTAGCAGCCCACGAGCAGTACTTC. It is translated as CASSGLAAHEQYF.

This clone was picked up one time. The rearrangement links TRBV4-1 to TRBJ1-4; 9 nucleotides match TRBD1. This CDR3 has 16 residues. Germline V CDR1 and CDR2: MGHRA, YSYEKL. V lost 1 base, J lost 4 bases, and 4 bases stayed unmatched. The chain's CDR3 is CASSQAGTGINEKLFF. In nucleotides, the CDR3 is TGCGCCAGCAGCCAAGCCGGGACAGGGATTAATGAAAAACTGTTTTTT.

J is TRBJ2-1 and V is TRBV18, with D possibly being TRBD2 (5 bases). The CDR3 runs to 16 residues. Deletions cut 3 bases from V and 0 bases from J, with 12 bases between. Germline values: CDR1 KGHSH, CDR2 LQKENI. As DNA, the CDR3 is TGTGCCAGCTCACCCCTTAGCGTTAGCTCCTACAATGAGCAGTTCTTC. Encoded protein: CASSPLSVSSYNEQFF.

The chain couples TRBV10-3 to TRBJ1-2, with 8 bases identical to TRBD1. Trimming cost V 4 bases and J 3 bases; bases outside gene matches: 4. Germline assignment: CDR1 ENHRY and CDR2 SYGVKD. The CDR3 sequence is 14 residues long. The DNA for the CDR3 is TGTGCCATCAGTGTTGCAGGGGGCGACTATGGCTACACCTTC. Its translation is CAISVAGGDYGYTF.

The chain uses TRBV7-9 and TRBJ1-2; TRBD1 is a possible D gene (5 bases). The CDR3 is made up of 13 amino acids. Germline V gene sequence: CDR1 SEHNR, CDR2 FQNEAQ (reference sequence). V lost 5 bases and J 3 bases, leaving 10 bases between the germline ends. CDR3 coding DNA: TGTGCCAGCAGCCCCGGGACCTACTATGGCTACACCTTC. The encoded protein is CASSPGTYYGYTF.

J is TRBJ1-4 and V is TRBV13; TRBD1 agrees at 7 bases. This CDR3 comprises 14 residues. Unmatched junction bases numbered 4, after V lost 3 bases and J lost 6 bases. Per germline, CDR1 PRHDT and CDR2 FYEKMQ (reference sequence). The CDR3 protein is CASSLRQGDEKLFF. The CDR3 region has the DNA TGTGCCAGCAGCTTGAGACAGGGTGATGAAAAACTGTTTTTT. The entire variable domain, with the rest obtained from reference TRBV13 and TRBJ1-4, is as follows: AAGVIQSPRHLIKEKRETATLKCYPIPRHDTVYWYQQGPGQDPQFLISFYEKMQSDKGSIPDRFSAQQFSDYHSELNMSSLELGDSALYFCASSLRQGDEKLFFGSGTQLSVL.

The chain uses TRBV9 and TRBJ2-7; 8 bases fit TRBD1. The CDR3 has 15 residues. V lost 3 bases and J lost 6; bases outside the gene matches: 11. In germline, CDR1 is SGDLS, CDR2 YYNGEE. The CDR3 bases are TGTGCCAGCAGCGCCGGGGACAGGCAACTAAGCGAGCAGTACTTC. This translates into CASSAGDRQLSEQYF. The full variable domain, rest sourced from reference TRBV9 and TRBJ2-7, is DSGVTQTPKHLITATGQRVTLRCSPRSGDLSVYWYQQSLDQGLQFLIQYYNGEERAKGNILERFSAQQFPDLHSELNLSSLELGDSALYFCASSAGDRQLSEQYFGPGTRLTVT.

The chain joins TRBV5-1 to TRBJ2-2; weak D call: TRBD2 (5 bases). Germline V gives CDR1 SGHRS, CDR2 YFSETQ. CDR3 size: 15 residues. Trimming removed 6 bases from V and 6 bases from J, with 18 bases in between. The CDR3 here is CASTSGYGVAGELFF. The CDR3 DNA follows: TGCGCCAGCACCTCCGGTTACGGGGTCGCCGGGGAGCTGTTTTTT. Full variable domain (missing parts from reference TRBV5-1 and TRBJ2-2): KAGVTQTPRYLIKTRGQQVTLSCSPISGHRSVSWYQQTPGQGLQFLFEYFSETQRNKGNFPGRFSGRQFSNSRSEMNVSTLELGDSALYLCASTSGYGVAGELFFGEGSRLTVL.

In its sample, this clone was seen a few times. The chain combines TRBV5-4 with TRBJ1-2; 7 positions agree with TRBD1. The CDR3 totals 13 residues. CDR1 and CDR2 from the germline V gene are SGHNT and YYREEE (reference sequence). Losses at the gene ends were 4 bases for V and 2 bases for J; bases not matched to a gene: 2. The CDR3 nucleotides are TGTGCCAGCAGCGTGGACAGGAACTATGGCTACACCTTC. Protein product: CASSVDRNYGYTF.

In nucleotides, the CDR3 is TGTGCCAGCAGTGAAAGTAGGGACACTTACGAGCAGTACTTC. It is translated as CASSESRDTYEQYF. V and J are TRBV6-1 and TRBJ2-7; tentative D call: TRBD1 (6 bases). Germline V gene data show CDR1 as MNHNS and CDR2 as SASEGT. Trimming left V 2 bases short and J 4 bases short, with 12 bases between. The CDR3 loop spans 14 amino acids.

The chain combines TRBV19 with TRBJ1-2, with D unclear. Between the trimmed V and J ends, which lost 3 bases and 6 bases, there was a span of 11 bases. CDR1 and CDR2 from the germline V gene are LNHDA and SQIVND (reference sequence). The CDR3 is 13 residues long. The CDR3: CASSIEGRDGYTF. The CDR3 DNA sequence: TGTGCCAGTAGTATCGAAGGGAGGGATGGCTACACCTTC.

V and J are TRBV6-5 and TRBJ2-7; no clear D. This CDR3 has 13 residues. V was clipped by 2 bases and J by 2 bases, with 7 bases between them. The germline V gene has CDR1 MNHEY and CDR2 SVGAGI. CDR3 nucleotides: TGTGCCAGCAGTTACGGTCAGACCTACGAGCAGTACTTC. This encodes CASSYGQTYEQYF.

The CDR3 loop is CARRQGLEQYF. CDR3 DNA sequence: TGTGCCAGGAGACAGGGCCTCGAGCAGTACTTC. This sequence joins TRBV2 and TRBJ2-7; the match to TRBD1 covers 7 bases. The germline gives CDR1 SNHLY, CDR2 FYNNEI. The CDR3 is 11 residues long. J lost 6 bases, V lost 9 bases, and 5 bases had no gene match.

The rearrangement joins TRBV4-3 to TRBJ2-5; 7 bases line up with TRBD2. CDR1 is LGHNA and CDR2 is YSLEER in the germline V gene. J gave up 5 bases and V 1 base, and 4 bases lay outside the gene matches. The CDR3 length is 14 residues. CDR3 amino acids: CASSQVLLAETQYF. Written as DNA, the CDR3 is TGCGCCAGCAGCCAAGTCTTACTAGCGGAGACCCAGTACTTC.

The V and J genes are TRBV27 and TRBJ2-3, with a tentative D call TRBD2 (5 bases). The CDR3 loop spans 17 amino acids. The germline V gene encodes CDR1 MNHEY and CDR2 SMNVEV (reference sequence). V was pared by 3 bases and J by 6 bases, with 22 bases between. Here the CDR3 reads CASSFLEKRWKGDTQYF. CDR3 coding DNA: TGTGCCAGCAGTTTCCTCGAGAAGCGGTGGAAAGGTGATACGCAGTATTTT.

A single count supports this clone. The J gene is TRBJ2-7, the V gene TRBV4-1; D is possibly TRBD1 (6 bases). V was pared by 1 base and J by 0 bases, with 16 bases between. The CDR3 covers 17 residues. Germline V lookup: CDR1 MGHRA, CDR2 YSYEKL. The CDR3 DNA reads TGCGCCAGCAGCCAAGCTACGGACAGTCCGAGCTCCTACGAGCAGTACTTC. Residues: CASSQATDSPSSYEQYF.

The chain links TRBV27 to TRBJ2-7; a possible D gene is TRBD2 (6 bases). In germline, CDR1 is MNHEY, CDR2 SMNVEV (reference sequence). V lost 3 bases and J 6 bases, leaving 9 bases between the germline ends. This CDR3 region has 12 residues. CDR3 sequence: CASSFLGGEQYF. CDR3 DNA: TGTGCCAGCAGTTTTCTCGGGGGCGAGCAGTACTTC.

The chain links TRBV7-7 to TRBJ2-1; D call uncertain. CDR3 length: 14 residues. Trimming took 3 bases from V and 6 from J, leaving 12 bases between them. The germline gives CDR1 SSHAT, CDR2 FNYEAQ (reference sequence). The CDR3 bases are TGTGCCAGCAGCTTGACGACCGGTCTCAATGAGCAGTTCTTC. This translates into CASSLTTGLNEQFF.

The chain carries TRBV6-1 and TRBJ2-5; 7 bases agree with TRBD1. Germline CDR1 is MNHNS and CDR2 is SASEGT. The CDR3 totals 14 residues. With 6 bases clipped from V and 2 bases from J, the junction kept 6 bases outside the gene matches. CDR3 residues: CASRARDRQETQYF. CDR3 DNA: TGTGCCAGCAGAGCCCGGGACAGACAAGAGACCCAGTACTTC.

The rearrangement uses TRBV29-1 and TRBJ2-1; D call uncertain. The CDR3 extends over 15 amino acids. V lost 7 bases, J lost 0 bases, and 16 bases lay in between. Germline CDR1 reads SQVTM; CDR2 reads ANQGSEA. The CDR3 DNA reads TGCAGCGCCCCCCCCCGGGTGAGCTCCTACAATGAGCAGTTCTTC. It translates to CSAPPRVSSYNEQFF.

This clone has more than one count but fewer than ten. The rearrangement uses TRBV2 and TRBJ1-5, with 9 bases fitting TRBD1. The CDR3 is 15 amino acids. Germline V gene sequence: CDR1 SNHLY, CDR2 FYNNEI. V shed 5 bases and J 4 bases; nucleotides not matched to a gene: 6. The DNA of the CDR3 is TGTGCCAGCAGTCACGGGACAGGGAAAAATCAGCCCCAGCATTTT. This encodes CASSHGTGKNQPQHF.

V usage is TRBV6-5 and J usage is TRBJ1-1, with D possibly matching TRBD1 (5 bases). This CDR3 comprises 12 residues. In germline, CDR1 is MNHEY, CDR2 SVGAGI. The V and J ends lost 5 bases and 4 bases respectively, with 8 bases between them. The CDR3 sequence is CASSRGSTEAFF. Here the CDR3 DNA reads TGTGCCAGCAGTAGGGGAAGCACTGAAGCTTTCTTT.

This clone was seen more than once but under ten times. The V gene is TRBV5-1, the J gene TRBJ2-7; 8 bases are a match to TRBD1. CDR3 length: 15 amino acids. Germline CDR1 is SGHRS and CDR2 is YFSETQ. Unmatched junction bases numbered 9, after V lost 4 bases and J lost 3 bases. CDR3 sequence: CASSMDTGGGYEQYF. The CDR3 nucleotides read TGCGCCAGCAGCATGGACACAGGGGGAGGCTACGAGCAGTACTTC.